Below, 21 T cell receptor beta chains from the same sample are listed, as sequenced in a study of T cell changes during pregnancy in multiple sclerosis. Using immunoSEQ multiplex PCR, the repertoire was profiled, and TCRdb retains in-frame clones only, with some absent. Here the sample spans approximately 35,000 clones, around 92% being singletons. The sequenced material came from PBMCs (not recorded whether the cells were cultured). These receptors were obtained from a female donor with multiple sclerosis, enrolled in a pregnancy study.

This rearrangement joins TRBV5-1 to TRBJ1-2, with a tentative D call TRBD1 (6 bases). Germline-derived CDR1 and CDR2 are SGHRS and YFSETQ. The CDR3 is made up of 14 amino acids. Trimming pared 5 bases from V and 6 bases from J, leaving 17 bases between. This CDR3 is CASSPQGYLDGYTF. The CDR3 bases are TGCGCCAGCAGTCCACAGGGCTACCTTGATGGCTACACCTTC.

This chain connects TRBV5-1 to TRBJ2-1; TRBD2 matches at 15 bases. Germline CDR1 reads SGHRS; CDR2 reads YFSETQ. The ends lost 5 bases at V and 6 bases at J; junction bases unmatched: 3. The length of the CDR3 is 15 residues. The CDR3 nucleotides read TGCGCCAGCAGGGGGGGACTAGCGGGAGGCAATGAGCAGTTCTTC. Translated: CASRGGLAGGNEQFF.

V and J are TRBV11-2 and TRBJ1-2, with D unclear. Looked up from germline, CDR1 is SGHAT and CDR2 is FQNNGV. V shed 3 bases and J shed 6 bases, with 11 bases lying between them. This CDR3 contains 13 residues. CDR3 nucleotide sequence: TGTGCCAGCAGCTTGAATGATCCCGATGGCTACACCTTC. It codes for CASSLNDPDGYTF.

This chain uses TRBV4-1 with TRBJ1-2; perhaps TRBD1 as D (6 bases). Germline CDR1 is MGHRA and CDR2 is YSYEKL. Trimming removed 1 base from V and 6 bases from J, with 15 bases in between. The CDR3 consists of 15 residues. CDR3 DNA sequence: TGCGCCAGCAGCCAAGCACCAGGGGACATAGATGGCTACACCTTC. Protein product: CASSQAPGDIDGYTF.

V and J are TRBV6-5 and TRBJ2-1; no reliable D call. The CDR3 is 15 residues long. V gave up 6 bases and J gave up 3 bases, with 15 bases separating them. The germline CDR1 and CDR2 sequences are MNHEY and SVGAGI. In DNA form, the CDR3 reads TGTGCCAGCAGACTCGGACCCGACCGCTACAATGAGCAGTTCTTC. Translating it yields CASRLGPDRYNEQFF.

The V and J genes are TRBV5-1 and TRBJ2-1; a weak D match, TRBD1 (6 bases). The CDR3 is made up of 13 amino acids. Per germline, CDR1 SGHRS and CDR2 YFSETQ. The V gene lost 4 bases and the J gene lost 4 bases, with 9 bases spanning the gap. The CDR3 region is CASSVQGYNEQFF. The DNA for the CDR3 is TGCGCCAGCAGCGTACAGGGTTACAATGAGCAGTTCTTC.

This clone has a single count. V gene TRBV29-1 combines with J gene TRBJ2-5; D is unresolved. Trimming took 4 bases from V and 0 from J, leaving 6 bases between them. This CDR3 is built from 12 residues. CDR1 and CDR2 (germline): SQVTM, ANQGSEA. CDR3 protein: CSVVGYQETQYF. The CDR3 DNA sequence: TGCAGCGTTGTCGGGTACCAAGAGACCCAGTACTTC.

The rearrangement joins TRBV11-3 to TRBJ2-3; 8 positions match TRBD2. From germline, CDR1 is SGHNT and CDR2 YENEEA. Trimming took 2 bases from V and 3 from J; bases not matched to a gene: 1. The CDR3 contains 14 residues. CDR3 residues: CASSLSGSTDTQYF. The CDR3 DNA sequence: TGTGCCAGCAGCTTAAGCGGGAGTACAGATACGCAGTATTTT.

Here the CDR3 DNA reads TGCGCCAGCAGTCTCCTAGTCACGGGGTTGGGAATGGAGACCCAGTACTTC. It yields the protein CASSLLVTGLGMETQYF. The genes are TRBV5-1 and TRBJ2-5; D may be TRBD2 (5 bases). Trimming took 5 bases from V and 5 from J, leaving 25 bases between them. Looked up from germline, CDR1 is SGHRS and CDR2 is YFSETQ. There are 17 residues in the CDR3.

The rearrangement uses TRBV14 and TRBJ1-1; tentatively, D is TRBD1 (5 bases). Between the trimmed V and J ends, which lost 2 bases and 1 base, there was a span of 11 bases. Germline CDR1 SGHDN, CDR2 FVKESK. This CDR3 region has 15 residues. The CDR3 coding sequence is TGTGCCAGCAGCCAATTAGACAGACCGAACACTGAAGCTTTCTTT. Translation gives CASSQLDRPNTEAFF. Based on the CDR3 plus reference TRBV14 and TRBJ1-1, the full variable domain is EAGVTQFPSHSVIEKGQTVTLRCDPISGHDNLYWYRRVMGKEIKFLLHFVKESKQDESGMPNNRFLAERTGGTYSTLKVQPAELEDSGVYFCASSQLDRPNTEAFFGQGTRLTVV.

This clone is a singleton in its sample. The J gene is TRBJ2-7, the V gene TRBV5-6; D is undetermined. Between the trimmed V and J ends, which lost 5 bases and 1 base, there was a span of 22 bases. Per the germline V gene, CDR1 is SGHDT and CDR2 is YYEEEE. CDR3 length equals 17 residues. CDR3 residues: CASSSNPAGAKSYEQYF. CDR3 DNA: TGTGCCAGCAGTTCGAACCCAGCAGGAGCCAAGTCCTACGAGCAGTACTTC.

The chain couples TRBV11-2 to TRBJ2-3, with TRBD2 identical over 7 bases. J gave up 0 bases and V 5 bases, and 5 bases lay outside the gene matches. The germline V gene has CDR1 SGHAT and CDR2 FQNNGV. The CDR3 spans 15 residues. For the CDR3, the DNA is TGTGCCAGCAGCCCGACTAGCCCTAGCACAGATACGCAGTATTTT. It specifies CASSPTSPSTDTQYF.

There are a few counts of this clone. The chain carries TRBV6-1 and TRBJ2-7; 10 bases line up with TRBD1. V shed 5 bases, J shed 3 bases, and the junction held 4 bases outside the gene matches. Germline V lookup: CDR1 MNHNS, CDR2 SASEGT. This CDR3 has 14 residues. The CDR3: CASSPRTGGYEQYF. In DNA, the CDR3 is TGTGCCAGCAGTCCCCGGACAGGGGGCTACGAGCAGTACTTC.

The chain uses TRBV6-5 and TRBJ1-1; the match to TRBD1 covers 7 bases. The CDR3 contains 15 residues. V trimming: 6 bases; J trimming: 3 bases; junction bases outside the gene matches: 10. Germline V gene sequence: CDR1 MNHEY, CDR2 SVGAGI. DNA of the CDR3: TGTGCCAGCAGCCGACAGGGAGGGAGGGACACTGAAGCTTTCTTT. Its translation: CASSRQGGRDTEAFF.

The V and J genes are TRBV28 and TRBJ2-5; 7 bases map to TRBD1. Losses at the gene ends were 6 bases for V and 4 bases for J; bases not matched to a gene: 2. This CDR3 comprises 12 residues. CDR1 is MDHEN and CDR2 is SYDVKM in the germline V gene. The CDR3 coding sequence is TGTGCCAGCAGGGCAGGGGGAGAGACCCAGTACTTC. Its translation: CASRAGGETQYF.

The V gene is TRBV20-1, the J gene TRBJ2-1; D unclear. The CDR3 spans 11 residues. Germline loops: CDR1 DFQATT, CDR2 SNEGSKA (reference sequence). V lost 6 bases and J 12 bases, leaving 15 bases between the germline ends. The CDR3 is CSAMFGLRQFF. DNA for the CDR3: TGCAGTGCCATGTTCGGGTTAAGGCAGTTCTTC.

The genes are TRBV5-1 and TRBJ2-3, with 10 positions matching TRBD1. After removal of 3 bases from V and 8 bases from J, the junction contained 6 bases not matched to a gene. The CDR3 loop spans 14 amino acids. Germline V gives CDR1 SGHRS, CDR2 YFSETQ. DNA for the CDR3: TGCGCCAGCAGCTCGGGGACAGGGGAGAGTACGCAGTATTTT. Amino acids: CASSSGTGESTQYF.

J is TRBJ2-5 and V is TRBV5-1; TRBD2 agrees at 12 bases. Germline V CDR1 and CDR2: SGHRS, YFSETQ. V lost 6 bases to trimming and J lost 2 bases; unmatched junction nucleotides: 2. CDR3 length: 14 residues. Written as DNA, the CDR3 is TGCGCCAGCACTAGCGGGAGGGCACAAGAGACCCAGTACTTC. Translating it yields CASTSGRAQETQYF.

DNA of the CDR3: TGTGCCAGCAGTACGCGACTCTCTGGGGCCAACGTCCTGACTTTC. It specifies CASSTRLSGANVLTF. V is TRBV28 and J is TRBJ2-6; D is undetermined. V lost 5 bases to trimming and J lost 0 bases, with 8 bases between them. CDR3 length equals 15 residues. Germline loops: CDR1 MDHEN, CDR2 SYDVKM. The full variable domain, in which reference TRBV28 and TRBJ2-6 provide the parts outside the CDR3, is DVKVTQSSRYLVKRTGEKVFLECVQDMDHENMFWYRQDPGLGLRLIYFSYDVKMKEKGDIPEGYSVSREKKERFSLILESASTNQTSMYLCASSTRLSGANVLTFGAGSRLTVL.

The chain combines TRBV6-1 with TRBJ1-2; D call uncertain. V was pared by 4 bases and J by 3 bases, with 9 bases between. The CDR3 has 13 residues. CDR1 and CDR2 (germline): MNHNS, SASEGT. In nucleotides, the CDR3 is TGTGCCAGCAGTGGGGAGGTGGACTATGGCTACACCTTC. This translates into CASSGEVDYGYTF.

The chain couples TRBV7-9 to TRBJ2-3; D gene uncertain. This CDR3 comprises 14 residues. V lost 4 bases and J 0 bases, leaving 8 bases between the germline ends. Germline values: CDR1 SEHNR, CDR2 FQNEAQ (reference sequence). The DNA for the CDR3 is TGTGCCAGCAGCTCTATCTCTAGCACAGATACGCAGTATTTT. This gives the protein CASSSISSTDTQYF.